This T cell receptor beta chain was sequenced for a study of blood T cell repertoires in COVID-19. Whole-study context: The United States, Italy and Spain supplied acute and convalescent COVID-19 samples. Sources were T cells, B-cell-depleted T cells, or PBMCs; the material itself was cDNA or gDNA.

The V and J ends lost 4 bases and 2 bases respectively, with 13 bases between them. CDR3 length: 14 amino acids. From germline, CDR1 is SGHDT and CDR2 YYEEEE. Clones were sequenced by immunoSEQ multiplex PCR, and TCRdb holds only the in-frame ones, with some missing. The data show fewer than 350,000 clones, under 95% seen once. Participant ages covered about 18 to 100 years across around 22 US areas. Exposed participants encountered a COVID-19 case during the 2 weeks preceding study entry. V usage is TRBV5-6 and J usage is TRBJ2-7; possible D gene TRBD2, 5 bases. The sequence derives from a man aged 40-49 years who had been exposed to COVID-19. Sequencing input: PBMCs or T cells enriched from blood (not recorded which). CDR3 residues: CASSPTAGAYEQYF. The DNA of the CDR3 is TGTGCCAGCAGCCCCACTGCGGGTGCCTACGAGCAGTACTTC.